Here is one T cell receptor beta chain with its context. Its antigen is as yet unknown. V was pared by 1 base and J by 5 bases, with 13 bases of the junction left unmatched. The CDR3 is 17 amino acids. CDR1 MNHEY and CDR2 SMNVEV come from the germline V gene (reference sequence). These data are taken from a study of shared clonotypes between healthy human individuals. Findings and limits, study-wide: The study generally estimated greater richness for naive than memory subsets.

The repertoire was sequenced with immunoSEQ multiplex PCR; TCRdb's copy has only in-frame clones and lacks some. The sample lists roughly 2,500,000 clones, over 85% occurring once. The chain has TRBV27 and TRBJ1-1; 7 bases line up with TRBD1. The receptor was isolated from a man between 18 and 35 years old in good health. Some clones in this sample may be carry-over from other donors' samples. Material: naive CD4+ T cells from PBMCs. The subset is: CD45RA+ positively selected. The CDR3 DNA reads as TGTGCCAGCAGTTTATTCGGGGGACGGGCCAGGGGGACTGAAGCTTTCTTT. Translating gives CASSLFGGRARGTEAFF.